Below, 17 T cell receptor beta chains from the same sample are listed, as sequenced in a study of blood T cell repertoires in COVID-19. Assay used: immunoSEQ multiplex PCR; TCRdb lists only in-frame clones, some missing. Among under 200,000 clones listed, about 85% were seen once. The sample consisted of peripheral blood. Receptor source: a woman in her 70s with COVID-19, enrolled during active disease.

The V and J genes are TRBV4-1 and TRBJ1-1, with D maybe TRBD1 (5 bases). The CDR3 runs 17 residues. The ends were cut back, 3 bases at V and 0 bases at J, with 17 bases in the middle. Germline CDR1 reads MGHRA; CDR2 reads YSYEKL. The CDR3 reads CASSQWGESRVNTEAFF. The CDR3 DNA follows: TGCGCCAGCAGCCAGTGGGGCGAGAGCAGGGTGAACACTGAAGCTTTCTTT.

The chain joins TRBV9 to TRBJ2-3; TRBD2 aligns across 9 bases. The germline V gene has CDR1 SGDLS and CDR2 YYNGEE. Unmatched junction bases numbered 8, after V lost 6 bases and J lost 0 bases. The CDR3 length is 16 residues. The CDR3 region is CASTTGTSRSTDTQYF. CDR3 bases: TGTGCCAGCACCACGGGGACTAGCCGTAGCACAGATACGCAGTATTTT. The full variable domain, rest sourced from reference TRBV9 and TRBJ2-3, is DSGVTQTPKHLITATGQRVTLRCSPRSGDLSVYWYQQSLDQGLQFLIQYYNGEERAKGNILERFSAQQFPDLHSELNLSSLELGDSALYFCASTTGTSRSTDTQYFGPGTRLTVL.

The genes are TRBV19 and TRBJ1-2; 8 bases agree with TRBD1. Germline CDR1 is LNHDA and CDR2 is SQIVND (reference sequence). The CDR3 totals 16 residues. Unmatched junction bases numbered 8, after V lost 4 bases and J lost 1 base. The CDR3 nucleotides read TGTGCCAGTAGTACCTCCTTCGGGACAGGTAACTATGGCTACACCTTC. This gives the protein CASSTSFGTGNYGYTF.

In this sample, this clone turned up once. The rearrangement joins TRBV10-3 to TRBJ1-2, with D tentatively TRBD1 (6 bases). There are 15 residues in the CDR3. V gave up 3 bases and J gave up 2 bases, with 13 bases separating them. Germline values: CDR1 ENHRY, CDR2 SYGVKD. As DNA, the CDR3 is TGTGCCATCAGTGATATGGGGGGGGCCAACTATGGCTACACCTTC. Translated, it gives CAISDMGGANYGYTF.

The chain joins TRBV7-9 to TRBJ2-2, with 8 bases aligning to TRBD1. Losses at the gene ends were 1 base for V and 5 bases for J; bases not matched to a gene: 3. There are 15 residues in the CDR3. The germline gives CDR1 SEHNR, CDR2 FQNEAQ (reference sequence). The CDR3 DNA follows: TGTGCCAGCAGCTTAGGGACAGGGAGTACCGGGGAGCTGTTTTTT. Protein sequence: CASSLGTGSTGELFF. The full variable domain, completed using reference TRBV7-9 and TRBJ2-2, is DTGVSQNPRHKITKRGQNVTFRCDPISEHNRLYWYRQTLGQGPEFLTYFQNEAQLEKSRLLSDRFSAERPKGSFSTLEIQRTEQGDSAMYLCASSLGTGSTGELFFGEGSRLTVL.

The CDR3 protein is CASSPGLAGIYYNEQFF. The CDR3 bases are TGTGCCAGCTCACCCGGACTAGCGGGAATCTATTACAATGAGCAGTTCTTC. The V call is TRBV18, the J call TRBJ2-1; 12 nucleotides match TRBD2. Trimming took 3 bases from V and 4 from J; bases not matched to a gene: 7. The CDR3 loop spans 17 amino acids. Germline V gene data show CDR1 as KGHSH and CDR2 as LQKENI.

This clone was seen just once. The chain joins TRBV6-6 to TRBJ1-4, with a tentative D call TRBD1 (5 bases). The CDR3 runs 15 residues. Germline V gives CDR1 MNHNY, CDR2 SVGAGI (reference sequence). The ends were cut back, 0 bases at V and 3 bases at J, with 8 bases in the middle. For the CDR3, the DNA is TGTGCCAGCAGTTACTCGGGGCCGCCTAATGAAAAACTGTTTTTT. Amino acid sequence: CASSYSGPPNEKLFF.

This CDR3 reads CASSQSSRGYEQYF. CDR3 DNA sequence: TGTGCCAGCAGCCAGAGCAGTAGGGGCTACGAGCAGTACTTC. The V call is TRBV4-2, the J call TRBJ2-7; the D gene is possibly TRBD1 (5 bases). The germline V gene encodes CDR1 LGHNA and CDR2 YNFKEQ. This CDR3 is 14 amino acids long. Trimming removed 3 bases from V and 3 bases from J, with 12 bases in between.

This clone was seen once. The gene calls are TRBV7-6 and TRBJ1-2; D might be TRBD1 (5 bases). Trimming removed 4 bases at V and 4 bases at J, with 16 bases between. Germline CDR1 reads SGHVS; CDR2 reads FNYEAQ. There are 15 residues in the CDR3. Written as DNA, the CDR3 is TGTGCCAGCAGCTGGGGGGGGGAAGAATCCTATGGCTACACCTTC. Residues: CASSWGGEESYGYTF.

This chain links TRBV27 with TRBJ2-3; D is perhaps TRBD1 (5 bases). The CDR3 runs to 15 residues. Trimming removed 2 bases at V and 2 bases at J, with 11 bases between. CDR1 and CDR2 from the germline V gene are MNHEY and SMNVEV (reference sequence). Here the CDR3 reads CASSLRGLFTDTQYF. CDR3 bases: TGTGCCAGCAGTTTAAGGGGTCTCTTCACAGATACGCAGTATTTT.

There are a few counts of this clone. The V and J genes are TRBV10-3 and TRBJ1-6; weak D call: TRBD1 (5 bases). Germline V gene sequence: CDR1 ENHRY, CDR2 SYGVKD. V dropped 6 bases and J dropped 8 bases, with 17 bases sitting between them. This CDR3 has 15 amino acids. The CDR3 region has the DNA TGTGCCATCAGCGGGGACTCTGGACCTGATTCACCCCTCCACTTT. This gives the protein CAISGDSGPDSPLHF.

This rearrangement joins TRBV7-2 to TRBJ2-2, with no clear D. The germline gives CDR1 SGHTA, CDR2 FQGNSA. The CDR3 has 13 residues. The ends were cut back, 5 bases at V and 8 bases at J, with 12 bases in the middle. The CDR3 DNA is TGTGCCAGCAGCCGATCGTCGACAGGGGAGCTGTTTTTT. Amino acids: CASSRSSTGELFF.

This sequence joins TRBV30 and TRBJ2-1, with 9 bases lining up with TRBD2. The CDR3 spans 14 residues. Germline V gene sequence: CDR1 GTSNPN, CDR2 SVGIG (reference sequence). V trimming: 2 bases; J trimming: 6 bases; junction bases outside the gene matches: 5. This CDR3 reads CAWSRGLAPNEQFF. DNA of the CDR3: TGTGCCTGGAGTCGGGGACTAGCTCCCAATGAGCAGTTCTTC.

This CDR3 is CASSLVGGNEQFF. The CDR3 DNA reads TGTGCCAGCAGTTTAGTAGGGGGCAATGAGCAGTTCTTC. The rearrangement uses TRBV27 and TRBJ2-1, with D maybe TRBD1 (6 bases). CDR3 length: 13 residues. Trimming took off 2 bases at V and 6 bases at J, with 8 bases between the two ends. Germline V gene lookup returns CDR1 MNHEY and CDR2 SMNVEV (reference sequence).

The rearrangement uses TRBV3-1 (or the pseudogene TRBV3-2) and TRBJ1-6; TRBD1 might be the D (5 bases). Germline CDR1 is LGHDT and CDR2 is YNNKEL (reference sequence). Deletions cut 0 bases from V and 5 bases from J, with 11 bases between. This CDR3 has 16 residues. The CDR3 sequence: CASSQDVPGNNSPLHF. CDR3 coding DNA: TGTGCCAGCAGCCAAGATGTGCCAGGGAATAATTCACCCCTCCACTTT.

This sequence joins TRBV27 and TRBJ2-3; the D is unclear. Germline lookup yields CDR1 MNHEY and CDR2 SMNVEV (reference sequence). The CDR3 spans 14 residues. Deletions cut 3 bases from V and 2 bases from J, with 9 bases between. CDR3 in amino acids: CASSFYRLTDTQYF. The CDR3 DNA follows: TGTGCCAGCAGTTTCTACCGCCTCACAGATACGCAGTATTTT.

This chain joins TRBV7-9 and TRBJ2-7; D is perhaps TRBD1 (5 bases). In germline, CDR1 is SEHNR, CDR2 FQNEAQ (reference sequence). The CDR3 has 15 amino acids. V lost 5 bases to trimming and J lost 2 bases, with 16 bases between them. The CDR3, as DNA: TGTGCCAGCAGCCGTGGCCCAGGGCAAACCTACGAGCAGTACTTC. Translated: CASSRGPGQTYEQYF. Complete variable domain (other parts from reference TRBV7-9 and TRBJ2-7): DTGVSQNPRHKITKRGQNVTFRCDPISEHNRLYWYRQTLGQGPEFLTYFQNEAQLEKSRLLSDRFSAERPKGSFSTLEIQRTEQGDSAMYLCASSRGPGQTYEQYFGPGTRLTVT.